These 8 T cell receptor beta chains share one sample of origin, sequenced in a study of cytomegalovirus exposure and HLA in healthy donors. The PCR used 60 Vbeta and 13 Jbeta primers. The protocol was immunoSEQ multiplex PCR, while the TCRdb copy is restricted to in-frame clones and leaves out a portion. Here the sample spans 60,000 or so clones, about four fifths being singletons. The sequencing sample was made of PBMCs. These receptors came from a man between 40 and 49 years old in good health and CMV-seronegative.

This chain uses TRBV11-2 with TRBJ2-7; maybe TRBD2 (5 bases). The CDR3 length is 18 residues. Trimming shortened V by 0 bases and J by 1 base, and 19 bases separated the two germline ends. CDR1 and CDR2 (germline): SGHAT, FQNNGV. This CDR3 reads CASSLDSLRTFGSYEQYF. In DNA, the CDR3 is TGTGCCAGCAGCTTAGATAGCCTTCGGACTTTCGGATCCTACGAGCAGTACTTC.

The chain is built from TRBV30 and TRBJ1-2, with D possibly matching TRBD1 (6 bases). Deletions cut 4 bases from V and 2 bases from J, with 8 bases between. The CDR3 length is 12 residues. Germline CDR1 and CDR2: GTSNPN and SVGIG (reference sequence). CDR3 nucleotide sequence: TGTGCCTGGACAGGGGTCAACTATGGCTACACCTTC. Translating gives CAWTGVNYGYTF.

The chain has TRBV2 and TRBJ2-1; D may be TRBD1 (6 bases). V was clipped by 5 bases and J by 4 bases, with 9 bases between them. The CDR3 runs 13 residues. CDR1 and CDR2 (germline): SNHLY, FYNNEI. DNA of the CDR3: TGTGCCAGCAGTTTGGACAGTTACAATGAGCAGTTCTTC. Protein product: CASSLDSYNEQFF. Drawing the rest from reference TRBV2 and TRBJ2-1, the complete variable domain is EPEVTQTPSHQVTQMGQEVILRCVPISNHLYFYWYRQILGQKVEFLVSFYNNEISEKSEIFDDQFSVERPDGSNFTLKIRSTKLEDSAMYFCASSLDSYNEQFFGPGTRLTVL.

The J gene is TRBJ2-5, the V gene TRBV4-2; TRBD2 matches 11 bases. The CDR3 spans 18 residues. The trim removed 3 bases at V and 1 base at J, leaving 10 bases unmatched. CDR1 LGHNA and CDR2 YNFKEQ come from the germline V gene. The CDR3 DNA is TGTGCCAGCAGCCATACCCCCGGGACTAGCGGACTCCAAGAGACCCAGTACTTC. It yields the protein CASSHTPGTSGLQETQYF.

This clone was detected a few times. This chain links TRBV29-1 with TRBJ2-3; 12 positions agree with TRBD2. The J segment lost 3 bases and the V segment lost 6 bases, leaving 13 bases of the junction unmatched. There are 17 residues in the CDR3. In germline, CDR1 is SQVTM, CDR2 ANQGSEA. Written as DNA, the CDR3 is TGCAGCGTCTTAAGGGCTAGCGGGGGGGCCAGTACAGATACGCAGTATTTT. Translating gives CSVLRASGGASTDTQYF.

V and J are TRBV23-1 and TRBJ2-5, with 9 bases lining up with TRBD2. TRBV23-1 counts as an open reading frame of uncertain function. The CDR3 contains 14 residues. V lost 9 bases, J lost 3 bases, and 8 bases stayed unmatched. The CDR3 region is CASPGLAGKETQYF. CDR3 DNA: TGCGCCAGTCCGGGACTAGCAGGAAAAGAGACCCAGTACTTC.

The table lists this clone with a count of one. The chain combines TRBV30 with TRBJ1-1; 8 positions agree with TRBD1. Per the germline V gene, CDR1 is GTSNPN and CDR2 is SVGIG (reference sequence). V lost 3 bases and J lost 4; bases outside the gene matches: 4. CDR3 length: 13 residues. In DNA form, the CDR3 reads TGTGCCTGGAGACAGGGGGTAGTCACTGAAGCTTTCTTT. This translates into CAWRQGVVTEAFF. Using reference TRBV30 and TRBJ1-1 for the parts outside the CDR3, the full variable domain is SQTIHQWPATLVQPVGSPLSLECTVEGTSNPNLYWYRQAAGRGLQLLFYSVGIGQISSEVPQNLSASRPQDRQFILSSKKLLLSDSGFYLCAWRQGVVTEAFFGQGTRLTVV.

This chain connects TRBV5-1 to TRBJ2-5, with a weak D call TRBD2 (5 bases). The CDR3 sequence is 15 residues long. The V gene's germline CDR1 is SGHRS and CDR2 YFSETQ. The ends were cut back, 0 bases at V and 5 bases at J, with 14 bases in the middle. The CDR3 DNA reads TGCGCCAGCAGCTTGGATTTGTCTAGCCTGGAGACCCAGTACTTC. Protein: CASSLDLSSLETQYF.